Listed here are 29 T cell receptor beta chains from one sample, sequenced in a study of blood T cell repertoires in COVID-19. Only in-frame clones appear in the TCRdb table, and some are missing; sequencing was by immunoSEQ multiplex PCR. The sample lists roughly 200,000 clones, around four fifths occurring once. The sample taken for sequencing was peripheral blood. The receptors were gathered from an elderly woman with active or convalescent COVID-19.

This chain joins TRBV19 and TRBJ1-3, with 7 bases lining up with TRBD1. J gave up 4 bases and V 7 bases, and 10 bases lay outside the gene matches. This CDR3 contains 15 residues. Germline CDR1 reads LNHDA; CDR2 reads SQIVND (reference sequence). The CDR3 region is CASMDRTNHGNTIYF. CDR3 nucleotide sequence: TGTGCCAGTATGGACAGGACCAATCACGGAAACACCATATATTTT. Full variable domain (rest looked up from reference TRBV19 and TRBJ1-3): DGGITQSPKYLFRKEGQNVTLSCEQNLNHDAMYWYRQDPGQGLRLIYYSQIVNDFQKGDIAEGYSVSREKKESFPLTVTSAQKNPTAFYLCASMDRTNHGNTIYFGEGSWLTVV.

V gene TRBV6-5 combines with J gene TRBJ1-2, with 11 bases fitting TRBD1. Looked up from germline, CDR1 is MNHEY and CDR2 is SVGAGI. V lost 5 bases, J lost 4 bases, and 3 bases stayed unmatched. This CDR3 has 14 amino acids. The CDR3 DNA is TGTGCCAGCAGTCAGGACAGGGGGCTCTATGGCTACACCTTC. Its protein is CASSQDRGLYGYTF.

V and J are TRBV11-3 and TRBJ2-1; 9 bases agree with TRBD2. V was pared by 0 bases and J by 4 bases, with 7 bases of the junction left unmatched. Germline V gene sequence: CDR1 SGHNT, CDR2 YENEEA. The CDR3 spans 17 residues. The CDR3 nucleotides read TGTGCCAGCAGCTTAGATGCCTCTAGCGGGACTTACAATGAGCAGTTCTTC. Its translation: CASSLDASSGTYNEQFF.

The chain uses TRBV12-3 or TRBV12-4 and TRBJ1-2; perhaps TRBD1 as D (5 bases). V lost 4 bases to trimming and J lost 8 bases, with 11 bases between them. The length of the CDR3 is 12 residues. In nucleotides, the CDR3 is TGTGCCAGCAGTTCCAGGGTTGGAGGCTACACCTTC. Its translation: CASSSRVGGYTF.

The chain uses TRBV18 and TRBJ1-2; D is undetermined. The CDR3 runs 13 residues. The V gene lost 3 bases and the J gene lost 6 bases, with 11 bases spanning the gap. CDR1 is KGHSH and CDR2 is LQKENI in the germline V gene. CDR3 nucleotides: TGTGCCAGCTCACCCTTCGACAAGAATGGCTACACCTTC. Translation: CASSPFDKNGYTF.

The gene calls are TRBV30 and TRBJ2-7; TRBD2 is a possible D gene (5 bases). This CDR3 has 15 residues. Germline values: CDR1 GTSNPN, CDR2 SVGIG (reference sequence). Trimming cost V 2 bases and J 1 base, with 15 bases left between them. CDR3 coding DNA: TGTGCCTGGAGTTTAAAGGAGCGGTTATCCTACGAGCAGTACTTC. Its translation: CAWSLKERLSYEQYF.

The chain employs TRBV28 and TRBJ2-2, with 14 bases that match TRBD2. V shed 2 bases and J 5 bases; nucleotides not matched to a gene: 4. This CDR3 contains 17 residues. Germline values: CDR1 MDHEN, CDR2 SYDVKM. CDR3 bases: TGTGCCAGCAGTTTAGGACTAGCGGGGGGACAGACCGGGGAGCTGTTTTTT. It is translated as CASSLGLAGGQTGELFF.

This chain links TRBV7-6 with TRBJ2-3; D ambiguous. CDR1 and CDR2 from the germline V gene are SGHVS and FNYEAQ. V was pared by 3 bases and J by 0 bases, with 10 bases between. The CDR3 length is 15 residues. The CDR3 sequence: CASSFIAASTDTQYF. CDR3 in DNA: TGTGCCAGCAGCTTCATAGCAGCTAGCACAGATACGCAGTATTTT.

The chain employs TRBV18 and TRBJ1-6; 8 nucleotides match TRBD1. The CDR3 length is 15 residues. The junction had 8 bases not matched to a gene; V was cut back by 8 bases and J by 5 bases. Germline loops: CDR1 KGHSH, CDR2 LQKENI. In nucleotides, the CDR3 is TGTGCCAGCGCCTGGACAGGGTGGAATAATTCACCCCTCCACTTT. It encodes CASAWTGWNNSPLHF.

This clone was counted a single time. The V gene is TRBV11-2, the J gene TRBJ1-4; D is ambiguous. This CDR3 has 11 residues. V shed 3 bases and J shed 7 bases, with 3 bases lying between them. CDR1 and CDR2 from the germline V gene are SGHAT and FQNNGV. CDR3 in DNA: TGTGCCAGCAGCTTCGGTGAAAAACTGTTTTTT. Protein product: CASSFGEKLFF.

This chain links TRBV14 with TRBJ1-4; D gene ambiguous. Germline values: CDR1 SGHDN, CDR2 FVKESK. The length of the CDR3 is 12 residues. Trimming took off 1 base at V and 11 bases at J, with 8 bases between the two ends. The CDR3 DNA sequence: TGTGCCAGCAGCCAAGGGGCCCGGAAACTGTTTTTT. Translated: CASSQGARKLFF.

In DNA form, the CDR3 reads TGCAGTGCTAGTGGGACAGGGCGCGAATCCTACGAGCAGTACTTC. This encodes CSASGTGRESYEQYF. The chain couples TRBV20-1 to TRBJ2-7, with TRBD1 matching over 9 bases. Germline V lookup: CDR1 DFQATT, CDR2 SNEGSKA (reference sequence). The CDR3 is 15 residues long. V was clipped by 3 bases and J by 1 base; unmatched bases: 7.

The rearrangement joins TRBV30 to TRBJ1-6, with TRBD1 as a possible D gene (5 bases). The CDR3 has 13 amino acids. Germline V gene sequence: CDR1 GTSNPN, CDR2 SVGIG (reference sequence). V lost 4 bases and J lost 5, with 9 bases in between. CDR3 loop: CAWTAGNNSPLHF. The CDR3 DNA sequence: TGTGCCTGGACGGCAGGGAATAATTCACCCCTCCACTTT.

The chain couples TRBV4-2 to TRBJ1-3, with 10 nucleotides matching TRBD1. The V gene's germline CDR1 is LGHNA and CDR2 YNFKEQ. Trimming cost V 1 base and J 1 base; bases outside gene matches: 4. The CDR3 length is 17 residues. This chain's CDR3 is CASSQGGTGVSGNTIYF. CDR3 in DNA: TGTGCCAGCAGCCAAGGGGGGACAGGGGTTTCTGGAAACACCATATATTTT.

The genes are TRBV19 and TRBJ1-1; TRBD1 agrees at 9 bases. Unmatched junction bases numbered 15, after V lost 5 bases and J lost 11 bases. Germline V gene sequence: CDR1 LNHDA, CDR2 SQIVND (reference sequence). The length of the CDR3 is 15 residues. Here the CDR3 reads CASSGSGTGSLVAFF. The CDR3 DNA reads as TGTGCCAGTAGTGGCTCCGGGACAGGGTCTCTTGTGGCTTTCTTT.

This clone was seen a few times. The chain couples TRBV7-3 to TRBJ1-1; possibly TRBD1 for D (5 bases). In germline, CDR1 is SGHTA, CDR2 FQGTGA. The CDR3 has 15 amino acids. The V end was cut by 5 bases, the J end by 1 base, with 14 bases between. This chain's CDR3 is CASSPSGGGNTEAFF. CDR3 DNA: TGTGCCAGCAGCCCCTCCGGGGGGGGGAACACTGAAGCTTTCTTT.

This chain joins TRBV6-1 and TRBJ2-1; no firm D call. The length of the CDR3 is 18 residues. Trimming pared 2 bases from V and 10 bases from J, leaving 27 bases between. Germline CDR1 reads MNHNS; CDR2 reads SASEGT. The chain's CDR3 is CASSEPYRGFLPSWEQFF. CDR3 nucleotides: TGTGCCAGCAGTGAACCGTATAGAGGCTTTCTCCCCTCATGGGAGCAGTTCTTC.

This sequence joins TRBV11-3 and TRBJ2-3, with TRBD2 matching over 10 bases. The CDR3 has 16 residues. Germline CDR1 reads SGHNT; CDR2 reads YENEEA. V gave up 1 base and J gave up 4 bases; unmatched junction bases: 5. The CDR3 here is CASSLGSGGAADTQYF. The CDR3 region has the DNA TGTGCCAGCAGCTTAGGAAGCGGGGGGGCCGCAGATACGCAGTATTTT.

This rearrangement joins TRBV5-1 to TRBJ2-7, with 9 positions matching TRBD1. CDR1 and CDR2 (germline): SGHRS, YFSETQ. There are 15 residues in the CDR3. Unmatched junction bases numbered 8, after V lost 4 bases and J lost 3 bases. In nucleotides, the CDR3 is TGCGCCAGCAGCGCCGGACAGGGGATGGACTACGAGCAGTACTTC. This sequence encodes CASSAGQGMDYEQYF.

The chain has TRBV7-9 and TRBJ2-3, with a weak D call TRBD1 (5 bases). The CDR3 is 16 residues long. The V gene lost 1 base and the J gene lost 5 bases, with 16 bases spanning the gap. Germline CDR1 SEHNR, CDR2 FQNEAQ (reference sequence). CDR3 sequence: CASSLGSPARGDTQYF. CDR3 bases: TGTGCCAGCAGCTTAGGATCTCCCGCAAGGGGAGATACGCAGTATTTT.

This sequence joins TRBV5-1 and TRBJ1-1, with a tentative D call TRBD1 (6 bases). CDR1 SGHRS and CDR2 YFSETQ come from the germline V gene. CDR3 length: 14 residues. The ends were cut back, 4 bases at V and 2 bases at J, with 12 bases in the middle. CDR3 nucleotides: TGCGCCAGCAGCGTGGACAGCTTAAACACTGAAGCTTTCTTT. The encoded protein is CASSVDSLNTEAFF.

The chain uses TRBV28 and TRBJ2-2; D uncertain. CDR3 size: 19 residues. Per germline, CDR1 MDHEN and CDR2 SYDVKM. V lost 2 bases and J lost 6, with 25 bases in between. The CDR3 region has the DNA TGTGCCAGCAGTTTAGCAGTGGGCAGGCCGAATTATGTCCCCGGGGAGCTGTTTTTT. Translation: CASSLAVGRPNYVPGELFF.

This chain joins TRBV11-2 and TRBJ2-6; possibly TRBD1 for D (5 bases). The V gene's germline CDR1 is SGHAT and CDR2 FQNNGV. This CDR3 has 18 amino acids. Trimming removed 5 bases from V and 0 bases from J, with 17 bases in between. CDR3 coding DNA: TGTGCCAGCAGCCCCTTGGCAGGGAAAGTCTCTGGGGCCAACGTCCTGACTTTC. It specifies CASSPLAGKVSGANVLTF.

The chain has TRBV6-5 and TRBJ2-5; maybe TRBD2 (5 bases). Trimming took off 5 bases at V and 5 bases at J, with 9 bases between the two ends. The germline gives CDR1 MNHEY, CDR2 SVGAGI. CDR3 size: 12 residues. The DNA of the CDR3 is TGTGCCAGCAGTCTGAGGAGGGAGACCCAGTACTTC. Residues: CASSLRRETQYF.

This clone appeared once. The chain carries TRBV28 and TRBJ1-1; a weak D match, TRBD1 (6 bases). Germline assignment: CDR1 MDHEN and CDR2 SYDVKM. The CDR3 consists of 14 residues. Trimming shortened V by 2 bases and J by 12 bases, and 19 bases separated the two germline ends. DNA of the CDR3: TGTGCCAGCAGTTTAGCGCCGGGGGGCTCAGGAACTTTCTTT. This codes for CASSLAPGGSGTFF.

The count of this clone is one. The CDR3 here is CTLWGGPSYEQYF. DNA for the CDR3: TGCACCCTATGGGGGGGGCCCTCCTACGAGCAGTACTTC. The rearrangement links TRBV29-1 to TRBJ2-7, with D possibly matching TRBD2 (7 bases). This CDR3 has 13 residues. The V gene's germline CDR1 is SQVTM and CDR2 ANQGSEA.

This clone came up a few times. V and J are TRBV6-5 and TRBJ1-1; 7 bases are shared with TRBD1. The junction had 7 bases not matched to a gene; V was cut back by 7 bases and J by 2 bases. The CDR3 is made up of 14 amino acids. The germline gives CDR1 MNHEY, CDR2 SVGAGI. The CDR3 DNA reads as TGTGCCAGCACCTACAGACAGGGAAACACTGAAGCTTTCTTT. As protein: CASTYRQGNTEAFF.

This chain links TRBV13 with TRBJ1-5; 9 nucleotides match TRBD1. Trimming cost V 6 bases and J 6 bases; bases outside gene matches: 9. Germline CDR1 PRHDT, CDR2 FYEKMQ (reference sequence). CDR3 length equals 15 residues. The CDR3 bases are TGTGCCAGCAGTAGAAGGACAGGGGCAGGTCAGCCCCAGCATTTT. It translates to CASSRRTGAGQPQHF.

The V gene is TRBV28, the J gene TRBJ2-5; 7 bases agree with TRBD1. The germline gives CDR1 MDHEN, CDR2 SYDVKM. There are 13 residues in the CDR3. The V gene end was trimmed by 6 bases and the J gene end by 3 bases; junction bases not matched to a gene: 4. CDR3 coding DNA: TGTGCCAGCAGCACGGGACAGAAAGAGACCCAGTACTTC. Translated, it gives CASSTGQKETQYF.